This T cell receptor (beta chain) was retrieved from a study of blood T cell repertoires in COVID-19. Overall study: Both acute and convalescent COVID-19 samples were obtained from the United States, Italy and Spain. PBMCs, B-cell-depleted T cells, or T cells provided the cDNA or gDNA that made up the material.

V lost 2 bases and J lost 0, with 7 bases in between. The CDR3 consists of 14 residues. Germline assignment: CDR1 LGHDT and CDR2 YNNKEL (reference sequence). In the study's own analysis: Reference gene primer amplification gave estimated nucleated cell counts. Assay used: immunoSEQ multiplex PCR; TCRdb lists only in-frame clones, some missing. V, J and clone size are those of that table, while D and trimming were read from the DNA. The table lists some 99,000 clones, 70% to 90% of them singletons. Sequencing input: peripheral blood. The receptor was derived from a woman aged 55-69 years in a cohort sampled during active or convalescent COVID-19. This chain joins TRBV3-1 (or the pseudogene TRBV3-2) and TRBJ2-5; D gene ambiguous. DNA for the CDR3: TGTGCCAGCAGCCAAAGGCGGAACCAAGAGACCCAGTACTTC. Its protein product is CASSQRRNQETQYF.